The sequence of this T cell receptor beta chain was determined in a study of cytomegalovirus exposure and HLA in healthy donors. Broader study findings: The investigators catalogued 164 TCR beta chains as cytomegalovirus-associated. Exclusion applied to some V segments, including TRBV6-2 and TRBV6-3, as they were indistinguishable.

Concerning this clone itself: As yet, its antigen is unknown.

Germline CDR1 is SGHRS and CDR2 is YFSETQ. The CDR3 is 15 amino acids. V lost 0 bases and J 8 bases, leaving 17 bases between the germline ends. PCR used 60 Vbeta primers and 13 Jbeta primers. Sequencing used immunoSEQ multiplex PCR; TCRdb keeps in-frame clones, though not all of them. Of around 140,000 clones in the sample, roughly 79% were seen once. Though probably carrying unrecorded immune exposures, donors were nominally healthy at sampling. The chain carries TRBV5-1 and TRBJ1-2; D call uncertain. The receptor was isolated from a woman between 18 and 29 years old in good health and CMV-seronegative. Sequences were obtained from PBMCs. The CDR3 sequence: CASSLASGDLEGYTF. Here the CDR3 DNA reads TGCGCCAGCAGCTTGGCCAGCGGGGATTTGGAAGGCTACACCTTC.